This TCR beta chain was retrieved from a study of immune evolution from preneoplasia to lung adenocarcinoma. In the study overall: HLA loss of heterozygosity: about 7% AIS, more than 14% MIA, around 35% ADC, none AAH. Broader study findings: Later-stage lesions seemingly showed higher T cell density and diversity than normal lung.

Data came from immunoSEQ multiplex PCR; TCRdb stores just in-frame clones and leaves some out. Of under 45,000 clones listed, approximately 80% were seen once; the top ten hold approximately 4.8%. The table lists this clone with a count of one. Antigen unknown. The TCR comes from a person in their sixties with lung adenocarcinoma. The specimen was FFPE invasive lung adenocarcinoma tissue.

The CDR3 region has the DNA TGTGCCTGGAGTGTACGGCGTGGTCAGCCCCAGCATTTT. This encodes CAWSVRRGQPQHF. The chain employs TRBV30 and TRBJ1-5; D unclear. V lost 0 bases and J 6 bases, leaving 9 bases between the germline ends. This CDR3 comprises 13 residues. CDR1 and CDR2 from the germline V gene are GTSNPN and SVGIG (reference sequence).